Below, 29 T cell receptor beta chains from the same sample are listed, as sequenced in a study of response to subunit inactivated influenza vaccine. MiXCR was run by TCRdb on the RT-PCR reads, yielding one entry per CDR3 protein. The table has roughly 500,000 distinct CDR3 sequences, under 30% seen once; the top ten hold 2.5% to 3.5%. Separately, the same data were catalogued under a study of T cells expressing NK-cell markers. That report adds: UMI-tagged 5'RACE template switching yielded the TCR beta cDNA.

Sequencing used CD4+ T cells sorted from PBMCs, obtained about 11 days after vaccination. The receptors were gathered from a man aged 50 to 59 who received an inactivated influenza vaccine.

This clonotype was counted a few times. The J gene is TRBJ2-6, the V gene TRBV24-1; 9 bases line up with TRBD1. Unmatched junction bases numbered 8, after V lost 4 bases and J lost 2 bases. This CDR3 spans 18 amino acids. Germline values: CDR1 KGHDR, CDR2 SFDVKD. CDR3 residues: CATSDVSGTGTGANVLTF. In DNA form, the CDR3 reads TGTGCCACCAGTGACGTTTCCGGGACAGGGACTGGGGCCAACGTCCTGACTTTC.

This chain uses TRBV12-3 or TRBV12-4 with TRBJ1-1, with D tentatively TRBD1 (5 bases). V lost 3 bases and J 8 bases, leaving 10 bases between the germline ends. This CDR3 has 12 amino acids. The CDR3 loop reads CASSLAGMEAFF. The CDR3 DNA is TGTGCCAGCAGTTTGGCAGGGATGGAAGCTTTCTTT.

This chain joins TRBV5-1 and TRBJ2-7, with D perhaps TRBD1 (6 bases). Germline values: CDR1 SGHRS, CDR2 YFSETQ. The CDR3 sequence is 15 residues long. The germline V and J ends were trimmed by 0 bases and 3 bases, with 13 bases remaining between them. The CDR3 reads CASSLGSQGNYEQYF. The CDR3 DNA reads as TGCGCCAGCAGCTTGGGTTCGCAGGGGAACTACGAGCAGTACTTC. Full variable domain (missing parts from reference TRBV5-1 and TRBJ2-7): KAGVTQTPRYLIKTRGQQVTLSCSPISGHRSVSWYQQTPGQGLQFLFEYFSETQRNKGNFPGRFSGRQFSNSRSEMNVSTLELGDSALYLCASSLGSQGNYEQYFGPGTRLTVT.

This clonotype was recorded only once. The chain couples TRBV2 to TRBJ1-1; TRBD1 might be the D (6 bases). Germline CDR1 SNHLY, CDR2 FYNNEI. Trimming took off 6 bases at V and 10 bases at J, with 21 bases between the two ends. There are 14 residues in the CDR3. CDR3 sequence: CASSRGDLQGGAFF. The CDR3 region has the DNA TGTGCCAGCAGCCGGGGGGACCTACAGGGAGGAGCTTTCTTT.

This rearrangement joins TRBV7-9 to TRBJ1-4, with TRBD1 matching 7 bases. The V gene end was trimmed by 1 base and the J gene end by 7 bases; junction bases not matched to a gene: 6. Germline assignment: CDR1 SEHNR and CDR2 FQNEAQ (reference sequence). This CDR3 spans 15 amino acids. The CDR3 DNA follows: TGTGCCAGCAGCTTAGGAGGCGGGACAGCTGAAAAACTGTTTTTT. Translated, it gives CASSLGGGTAEKLFF. Full variable domain (remainder filled in from reference TRBV7-9 and TRBJ1-4): DTGVSQNPRHKITKRGQNVTFRCDPISEHNRLYWYRQTLGQGPEFLTYFQNEAQLEKSRLLSDRFSAERPKGSFSTLEIQRTEQGDSAMYLCASSLGGGTAEKLFFGSGTQLSVL.

The rearrangement links TRBV20-1 to TRBJ1-1; D unclear. There are 12 residues in the CDR3. CDR1 and CDR2 from the germline V gene are DFQATT and SNEGSKA (reference sequence). V lost 3 bases, J lost 1 base, and 6 bases lay in between. CDR3 bases: TGCAGTGCTAGGAGGTCGAACACTGAAGCTTTCTTT. Protein: CSARRSNTEAFF.

This clonotype was picked up a small number of times. This chain joins TRBV12-3 or TRBV12-4 and TRBJ2-7, with D tentatively TRBD2 (6 bases). Trimming cost V 6 bases and J 9 bases, with 15 bases left between them. CDR3 length equals 12 residues. CDR3 protein: CASSLLREVQYF. As DNA, the CDR3 is TGTGCCAGCAGCCTTCTGAGGGAGGTGCAGTACTTC.

This clonotype was detected a few times. The V and J genes are TRBV7-8 and TRBJ2-7, with no clear D. V lost 5 bases and J 4 bases, leaving 15 bases between the germline ends. The germline gives CDR1 SGHVS, CDR2 FQNEAQ. This CDR3 is 14 amino acids long. The CDR3 region is CASSIQATPYEQYF. CDR3 coding DNA: TGTGCCAGCAGCATCCAAGCGACACCTTACGAGCAGTACTTC.

This clonotype was seen a handful of times. V gene TRBV27 combines with J gene TRBJ2-7, with D perhaps TRBD1 or TRBD2 (7 bases each). This CDR3 region has 15 residues. V was clipped by 6 bases and J by 7 bases, with 22 bases between them. Germline V lookup: CDR1 MNHEY, CDR2 SMNVEV (reference sequence). The CDR3 DNA reads as TGTGCCAGCAGGAGGGACAGCCGGGGGGTTTGGGAGCAGTACTTC. It codes for CASRRDSRGVWEQYF.

The V call is TRBV28, the J call TRBJ2-3, with 10 bases identical to TRBD2. V was clipped by 7 bases and J by 0 bases; unmatched bases: 16. This CDR3 region has 19 residues. The germline V gene encodes CDR1 MDHEN and CDR2 SYDVKM. CDR3 amino acids: CASIYAGASGRVSTDTQYF. The CDR3 DNA reads TGTGCCAGCATCTACGCAGGGGCTAGCGGGAGAGTCAGCACAGATACGCAGTATTTT.

This sequence joins TRBV10-3 and TRBJ1-4; 8 bases line up with TRBD1. CDR3 length equals 15 residues. The germline gives CDR1 ENHRY, CDR2 SYGVKD. The V and J ends lost 0 bases and 7 bases, in that order; junction bases with no gene match: 4. In nucleotides, the CDR3 is TGTGCCATCAGTGAGTCGGGGACAGGAGGTGAAAAACTGTTTTTT. As protein: CAISESGTGGEKLFF.

The chain uses TRBV4-3 and TRBJ2-1; tentative D call: TRBD2 (6 bases). CDR1 and CDR2 (germline): LGHNA, YSLEER. The CDR3 loop spans 17 amino acids. The germline V and J ends were trimmed by 4 bases and 4 bases, with 20 bases remaining between them. The CDR3 here is CASSRAKRAGGYNEQFF. The DNA of the CDR3 is TGCGCCAGCAGCCGAGCAAAGAGAGCGGGCGGTTACAATGAGCAGTTCTTC.

J is TRBJ1-4 and V is TRBV12-3 or TRBV12-4, with D unresolved. There are 14 residues in the CDR3. V was trimmed by 6 bases and J by 1 base, leaving 9 bases between them. CDR3 loop: CASRRSGTNEKLFF. In DNA, the CDR3 is TGTGCCAGCAGGCGATCTGGAACTAATGAAAAACTGTTTTTT.

The V call is TRBV6-5, the J call TRBJ1-4; D perhaps matches TRBD1 (6 bases). The germline V and J ends were trimmed by 1 base and 12 bases, with 12 bases remaining between them. Germline-derived CDR1 and CDR2 are MNHEY and SVGAGI. This CDR3 spans 13 amino acids. Here the CDR3 reads CASSYFEEGELFF. CDR3 nucleotide sequence: TGTGCCAGCAGTTACTTTGAGGAGGGGGAACTGTTTTTT.

The chain employs TRBV29-1 and TRBJ2-1; 11 bases line up with TRBD2. The CDR3 extends over 12 amino acids. Germline V lookup: CDR1 SQVTM, CDR2 ANQGSEA. The junction had 6 bases not matched to a gene; V was cut back by 5 bases and J by 12 bases. CDR3 residues: CSVLAGGPRQFF. The CDR3 bases are TGCAGCGTTTTAGCGGGAGGGCCCAGGCAGTTCTTC.

There are a few counts of this clonotype. This chain links TRBV6-2 or TRBV6-3 with TRBJ2-7, with D hard to call. Germline V gene data show CDR1 as MNHEY and CDR2 as SVGEGT. The V gene lost 2 bases and the J gene lost 5 bases, with 10 bases spanning the gap. The CDR3 has 13 amino acids. The CDR3 nucleotides read TGTGCCAGCAGTTACCGTCTCGGCAACGAGCAGTACTTC. Encoded protein: CASSYRLGNEQYF.

This chain uses TRBV7-2 with TRBJ2-1, with 7 nucleotides matching TRBD2. This CDR3 region has 15 residues. J gave up 2 bases and V 3 bases, and 4 bases lay outside the gene matches. CDR1 is SGHTA and CDR2 is FQGNSA in the germline V gene. This CDR3 is CASSFGGSAYNEQFF. CDR3 nucleotide sequence: TGTGCCAGCAGCTTTGGCGGGAGCGCCTACAATGAGCAGTTCTTC.

This clonotype was observed a few times. This CDR3 reads CASSLDAAYNEQFF. Written as DNA, the CDR3 is TGTGCCAGCAGCTTAGACGCAGCCTACAATGAGCAGTTCTTC. This chain joins TRBV7-2 and TRBJ2-1; no clear D. The CDR3 sequence is 14 residues long. Germline lookup yields CDR1 SGHTA and CDR2 FQGNSA. Trimming cost V 1 base and J 2 bases, with 6 bases left between them.

This clonotype was found a few times. The chain links TRBV25-1 to TRBJ2-2; the D gene is possibly TRBD2 (5 bases). Trimming pared 2 bases from V and 6 bases from J, leaving 13 bases between. The germline gives CDR1 MGHDK, CDR2 SYGVNS. The CDR3 extends over 15 amino acids. The CDR3 region is CASSETRARAGELFF. The DNA for the CDR3 is TGTGCCAGCAGTGAAACCCGGGCGAGGGCCGGGGAGCTGTTTTTT.

In its sample, this clonotype was seen many times. The V gene is TRBV7-2, the J gene TRBJ2-1; 10 bases are shared with TRBD2. Germline V gives CDR1 SGHTA, CDR2 FQGNSA. Losses at the gene ends were 5 bases for V and 10 bases for J; bases not matched to a gene: 17. This CDR3 spans 17 amino acids. CDR3: CASSPSGGLAGEGEQFF. As DNA, the CDR3 is TGTGCCAGCAGCCCTTCAGGTGGGCTAGCGGGGGAGGGGGAGCAGTTCTTC.

The table lists this clonotype with a few counts. The V and J genes are TRBV6-2 or TRBV6-3 and TRBJ2-4; D is perhaps TRBD2 (5 bases). The V end lost 5 bases, the J end lost 0 bases, and 17 bases lay between the germline ends. The CDR3 has 17 amino acids. CDR1 MNHEY and CDR2 SVGEGT come from the germline V gene. The CDR3: CASSQHRGALAKNIQYF. CDR3 nucleotide sequence: TGTGCCAGCAGTCAGCACCGGGGTGCCCTAGCCAAAAACATTCAGTACTTC.

A few counts support this clonotype. The chain links TRBV7-9 to TRBJ1-1; D may be TRBD1 (5 bases). V was cut by 5 bases and J by 1 base, with 11 bases left in between. Germline lookup yields CDR1 SEHNR and CDR2 FQNEAQ (reference sequence). The CDR3 length is 14 residues. This CDR3 reads CASSIPGTNTEAFF. The CDR3 coding sequence is TGTGCCAGCAGCATCCCCGGGACGAACACTGAAGCTTTCTTT.

This clonotype was seen repeatedly, ten times or more. The chain uses TRBV5-1 and TRBJ2-1; 9 bases agree with TRBD2. Germline V gene data show CDR1 as SGHRS and CDR2 as YFSETQ. The CDR3 spans 16 residues. Unmatched junction bases numbered 11, after V lost 1 base and J lost 9 bases. The CDR3 loop is CASSLSSGSLWVEQFF. In nucleotides, the CDR3 is TGCGCCAGCAGCTTGAGTAGCGGGAGCCTTTGGGTTGAGCAGTTCTTC.

The V call is TRBV7-8, the J call TRBJ2-2, with a weak D call TRBD1 (6 bases). CDR3 size: 16 residues. Trimming cost V 5 bases and J 0 bases, with 13 bases left between them. Germline CDR1 reads SGHVS; CDR2 reads FQNEAQ. CDR3 sequence: CASSPRTESNTGELFF. The CDR3 nucleotides are TGTGCCAGCAGCCCCAGGACAGAATCGAACACCGGGGAGCTGTTTTTT.

This clonotype was detected only a few times. This rearrangement joins TRBV10-3 to TRBJ2-7, with 13 bases identical to TRBD2. The V gene end was trimmed by 5 bases and the J gene end by 4 bases; junction bases not matched to a gene: 5. The CDR3 runs 15 residues. Looked up from germline, CDR1 is ENHRY and CDR2 is SYGVKD. CDR3 sequence reads: CAISPTSGGGYEQYF. DNA of the CDR3: TGTGCCATCAGTCCTACTAGCGGGGGGGGTTACGAGCAGTACTTC.

The chain links TRBV3-1 to TRBJ1-1, with a possible D match to TRBD1 (5 bases). Germline V gene sequence: CDR1 LGHDT, CDR2 YNNKEL (reference sequence). This CDR3 has 21 amino acids. V shed 0 bases and J shed 4 bases, with 30 bases lying between them. The DNA for the CDR3 is TGTGCCAGCAGCCAAGATAAGTTGACATTCGGGGCACGTCGGATTAGCACTGAAGCTTTCTTT. Translation gives CASSQDKLTFGARRISTEAFF.

The J gene is TRBJ1-4, the V gene TRBV6-1; no clear D gene. V lost 6 bases to trimming and J lost 3 bases, with 14 bases between them. Germline CDR1 is MNHNS and CDR2 is SASEGT. This CDR3 region has 15 residues. The CDR3 bases are TGTGCCAGCAGACCAGTCCCGGCGCCTAATGAAAAACTGTTTTTT. The encoded protein is CASRPVPAPNEKLFF.

In this sample, this clonotype turned up many times. The J gene is TRBJ1-5, the V gene TRBV7-2; 9 nucleotides agree with TRBD1. CDR3 length equals 14 residues. The ends lost 2 bases at V and 6 bases at J; junction bases unmatched: 2. Germline V gene sequence: CDR1 SGHTA, CDR2 FQGNSA. The CDR3 nucleotides are TGTGCCAGCAGCTTATTGGGACAGGGTCAGCCCCAGCATTTT. Encoded protein: CASSLLGQGQPQHF. Full variable domain (rest looked up from reference TRBV7-2 and TRBJ1-5): GAGVSQSPSNKVTEKGKDVELRCDPISGHTALYWYRQSLGQGLEFLIYFQGNSAPDKSGLPSDRFSAERTGGSVSTLTIQRTQQEDSAVYLCASSLLGQGQPQHFGDGTRLSIL.

The V call is TRBV2, the J call TRBJ2-3, with 9 bases aligning to TRBD1. Per the germline V gene, CDR1 is SNHLY and CDR2 is FYNNEI. The length of the CDR3 is 15 residues. The J segment lost 1 base and the V segment lost 5 bases, leaving 4 bases of the junction unmatched. The CDR3 DNA sequence: TGTGCCAGCAGTAACAGGGGGCTGGGCACAGATACGCAGTATTTT. This translates into CASSNRGLGTDTQYF. Drawing the rest from reference TRBV2 and TRBJ2-3, the complete variable domain is EPEVTQTPSHQVTQMGQEVILRCVPISNHLYFYWYRQILGQKVEFLVSFYNNEISEKSEIFDDQFSVERPDGSNFTLKIRSTKLEDSAMYFCASSNRGLGTDTQYFGPGTRLTVL.